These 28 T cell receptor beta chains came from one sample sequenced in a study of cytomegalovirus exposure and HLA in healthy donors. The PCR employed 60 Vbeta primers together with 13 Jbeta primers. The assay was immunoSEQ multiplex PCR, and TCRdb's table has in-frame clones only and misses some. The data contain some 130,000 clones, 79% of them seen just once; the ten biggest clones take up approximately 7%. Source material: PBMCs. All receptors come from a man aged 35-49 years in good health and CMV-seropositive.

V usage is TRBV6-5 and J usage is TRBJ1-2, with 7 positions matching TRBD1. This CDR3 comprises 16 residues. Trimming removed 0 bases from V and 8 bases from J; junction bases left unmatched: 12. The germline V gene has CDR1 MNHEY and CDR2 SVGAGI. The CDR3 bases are TGTGCCAGCAGTTACTCGAGTATCAACAGGGGAAAAGGCTACACCTTC. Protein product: CASSYSSINRGKGYTF.

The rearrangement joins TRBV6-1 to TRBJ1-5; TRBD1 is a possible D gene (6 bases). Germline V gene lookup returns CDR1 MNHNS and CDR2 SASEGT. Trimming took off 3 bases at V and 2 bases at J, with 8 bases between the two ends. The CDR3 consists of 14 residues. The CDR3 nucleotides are TGTGCCAGCAGTGAGAGACAGGGCAATCAGCCCCAGCATTTT. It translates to CASSERQGNQPQHF.

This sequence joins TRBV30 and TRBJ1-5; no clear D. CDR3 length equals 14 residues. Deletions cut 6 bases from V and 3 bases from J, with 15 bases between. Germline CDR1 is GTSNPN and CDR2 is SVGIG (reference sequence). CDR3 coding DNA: TGTGCCTGCTCCTATGGAGCGCTCAATCAGCCCCAGCATTTT. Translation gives CACSYGALNQPQHF.

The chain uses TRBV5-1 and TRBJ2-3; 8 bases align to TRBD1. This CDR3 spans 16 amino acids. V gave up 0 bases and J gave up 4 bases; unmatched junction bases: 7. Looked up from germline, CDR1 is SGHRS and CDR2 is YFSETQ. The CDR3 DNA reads TGCGCCAGCAGCTTGGGGGGCCAGGGGGCGTCAGATACGCAGTATTTT. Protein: CASSLGGQGASDTQYF.

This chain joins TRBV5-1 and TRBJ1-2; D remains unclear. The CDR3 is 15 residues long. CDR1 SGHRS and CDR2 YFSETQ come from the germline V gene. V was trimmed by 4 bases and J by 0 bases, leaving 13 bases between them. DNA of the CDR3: TGCGCCAGCAGCCAGACTCCAAGCCCTAACTATGGCTACACCTTC. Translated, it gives CASSQTPSPNYGYTF.

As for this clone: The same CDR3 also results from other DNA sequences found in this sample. This chain's CDR3 is CASSFQGAGELFF. CDR3 DNA: TGTGCCAGTAGCTTCCAGGGCGCCGGGGAGCTGTTTTTT. The chain links TRBV19 to TRBJ2-2; weak D call: TRBD1 (5 bases). Trimming removed 6 bases from V and 6 bases from J, with 11 bases in between. This CDR3 has 13 residues. Germline loops: CDR1 LNHDA, CDR2 SQIVND (reference sequence).

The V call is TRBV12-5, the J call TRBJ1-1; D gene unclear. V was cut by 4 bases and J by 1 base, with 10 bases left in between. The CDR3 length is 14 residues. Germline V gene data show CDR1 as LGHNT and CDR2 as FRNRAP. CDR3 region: CASGSRVANTEAFF. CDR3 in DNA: TGTGCTAGTGGTTCCCGTGTAGCGAACACTGAAGCTTTCTTT.

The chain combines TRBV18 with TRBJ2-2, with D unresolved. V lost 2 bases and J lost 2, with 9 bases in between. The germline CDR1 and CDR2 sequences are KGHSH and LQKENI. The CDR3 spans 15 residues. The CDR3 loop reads CASSPATLNTGELFF. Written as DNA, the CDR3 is TGTGCCAGCTCACCAGCTACCCTTAACACCGGGGAGCTGTTTTTT.

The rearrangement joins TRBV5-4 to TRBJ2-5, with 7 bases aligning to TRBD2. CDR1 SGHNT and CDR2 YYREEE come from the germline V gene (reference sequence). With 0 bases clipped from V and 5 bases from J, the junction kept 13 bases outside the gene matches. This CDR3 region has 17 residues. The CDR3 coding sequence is TGTGCCAGCAGCTTGGAGGGTGGCGGGAGAGGGATCGAGACCCAGTACTTC. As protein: CASSLEGGGRGIETQYF.

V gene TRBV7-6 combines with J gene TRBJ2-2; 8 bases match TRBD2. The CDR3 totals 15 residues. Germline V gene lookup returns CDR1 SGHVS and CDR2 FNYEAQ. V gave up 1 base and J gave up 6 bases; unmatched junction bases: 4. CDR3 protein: CASSLGGGSSGELFF. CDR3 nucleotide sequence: TGTGCCAGCAGCTTAGGCGGGGGGAGTTCCGGGGAGCTGTTTTTT.

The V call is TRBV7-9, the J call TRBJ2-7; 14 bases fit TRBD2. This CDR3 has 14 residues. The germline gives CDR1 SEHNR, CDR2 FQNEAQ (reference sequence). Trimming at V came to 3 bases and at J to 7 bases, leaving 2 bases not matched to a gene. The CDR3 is CASSLGLAGEEQYF. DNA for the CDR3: TGTGCCAGCAGCTTGGGACTAGCGGGAGAAGAGCAGTACTTC.

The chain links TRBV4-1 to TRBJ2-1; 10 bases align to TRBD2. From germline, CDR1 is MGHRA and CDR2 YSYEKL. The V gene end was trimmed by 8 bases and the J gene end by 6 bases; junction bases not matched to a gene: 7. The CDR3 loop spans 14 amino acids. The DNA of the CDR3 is TGCGCCAGCCAGCGGGAGGGCCTTAGCAATGAGCAGTTCTTC. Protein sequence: CASQREGLSNEQFF.

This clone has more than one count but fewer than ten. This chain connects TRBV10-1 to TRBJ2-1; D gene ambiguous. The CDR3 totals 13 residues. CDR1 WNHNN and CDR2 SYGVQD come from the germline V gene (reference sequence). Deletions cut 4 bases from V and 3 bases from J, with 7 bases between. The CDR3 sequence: CASSVPGYNEQFF. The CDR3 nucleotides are TGCGCCAGCAGTGTACCAGGCTACAATGAGCAGTTCTTC.

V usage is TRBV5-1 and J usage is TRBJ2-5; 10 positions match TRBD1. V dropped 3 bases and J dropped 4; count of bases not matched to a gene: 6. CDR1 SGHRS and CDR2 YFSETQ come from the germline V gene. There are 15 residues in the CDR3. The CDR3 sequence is CASSSTGTGVETQYF. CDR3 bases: TGCGCCAGCAGCTCGACCGGGACAGGGGTAGAGACCCAGTACTTC.

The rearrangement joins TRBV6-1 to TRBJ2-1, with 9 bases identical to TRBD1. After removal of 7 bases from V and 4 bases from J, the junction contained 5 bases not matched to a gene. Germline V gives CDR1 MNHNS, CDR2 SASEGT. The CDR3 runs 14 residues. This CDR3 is CASNLGTGYNEQFF. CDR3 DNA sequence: TGTGCCAGCAACCTAGGGACAGGGTACAATGAGCAGTTCTTC.

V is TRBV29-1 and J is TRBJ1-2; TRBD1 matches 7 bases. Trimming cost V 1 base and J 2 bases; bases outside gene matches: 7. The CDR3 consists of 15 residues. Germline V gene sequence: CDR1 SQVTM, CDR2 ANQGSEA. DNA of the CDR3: TGCAGCGTTGAAGTTTCGGGACAGCCAAACTATGGCTACACCTTC. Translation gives CSVEVSGQPNYGYTF.

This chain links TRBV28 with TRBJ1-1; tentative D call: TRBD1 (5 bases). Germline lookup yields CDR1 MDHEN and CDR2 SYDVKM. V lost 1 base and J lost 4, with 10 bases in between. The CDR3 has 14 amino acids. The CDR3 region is CASSLSGFTTEAFF. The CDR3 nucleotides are TGTGCCAGCAGTTTATCAGGGTTCACCACTGAAGCTTTCTTT.

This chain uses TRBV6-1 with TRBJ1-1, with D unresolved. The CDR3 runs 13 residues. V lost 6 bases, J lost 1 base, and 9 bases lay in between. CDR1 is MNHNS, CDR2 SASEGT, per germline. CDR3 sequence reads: CASRVTANTEAFF. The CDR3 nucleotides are TGTGCCAGCAGAGTCACAGCGAACACTGAAGCTTTCTTT.

The DNA of the CDR3 is TGCGCCAGCAGCTTCGCCGGGGGGGGCGGTCTACTCGAGCAGTACTTC. This gives the protein CASSFAGGGGLLEQYF. This chain connects TRBV5-1 to TRBJ2-5; TRBD2 agrees at 8 bases. TRBJ2-7 matches the DNA end more closely, so the J call is doubtful. CDR1 is SGHRS and CDR2 is YFSETQ in the germline V gene. The CDR3 has 16 amino acids.

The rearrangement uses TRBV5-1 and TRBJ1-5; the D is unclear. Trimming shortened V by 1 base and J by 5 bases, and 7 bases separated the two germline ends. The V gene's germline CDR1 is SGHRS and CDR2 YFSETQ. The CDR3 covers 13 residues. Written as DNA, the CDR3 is TGCGCCAGCAGCTTGTACGGGGATCAGCCCCAGCATTTT. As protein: CASSLYGDQPQHF. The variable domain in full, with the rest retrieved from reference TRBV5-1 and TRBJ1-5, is KAGVTQTPRYLIKTRGQQVTLSCSPISGHRSVSWYQQTPGQGLQFLFEYFSETQRNKGNFPGRFSGRQFSNSRSEMNVSTLELGDSALYLCASSLYGDQPQHFGDGTRLSIL.

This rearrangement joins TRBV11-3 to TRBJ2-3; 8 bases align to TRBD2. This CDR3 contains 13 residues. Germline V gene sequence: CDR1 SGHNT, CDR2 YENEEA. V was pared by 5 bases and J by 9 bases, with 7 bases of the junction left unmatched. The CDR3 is CASSPSGPGTQYF. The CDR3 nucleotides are TGTGCCAGCAGCCCTAGCGGGCCGGGGACGCAGTATTTT. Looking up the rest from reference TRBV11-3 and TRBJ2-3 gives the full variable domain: EAGVVQSPRYKIIEKKQPVAFWCNPISGHNTLYWYLQNLGQGPELLIRYENEEAVDDSQLPKDRFSAERLKGVDSTLKIQPAELGDSAVYLCASSPSGPGTQYFGPGTRLTVL.

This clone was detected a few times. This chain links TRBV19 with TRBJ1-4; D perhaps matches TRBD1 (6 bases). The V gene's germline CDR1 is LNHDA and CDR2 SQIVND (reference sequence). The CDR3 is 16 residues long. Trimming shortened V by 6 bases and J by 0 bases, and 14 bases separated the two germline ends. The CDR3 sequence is CASRLSPGATNEKLFF. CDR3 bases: TGTGCCAGTAGACTCTCCCCAGGGGCAACTAATGAAAAACTGTTTTTT.

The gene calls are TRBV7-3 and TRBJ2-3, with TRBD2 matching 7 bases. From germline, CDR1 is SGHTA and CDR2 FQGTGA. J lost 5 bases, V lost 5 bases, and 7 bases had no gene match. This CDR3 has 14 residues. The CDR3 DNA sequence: TGTGCCAGCAGCACGAGGCGGGAGCAAGATACGCAGTATTTT. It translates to CASSTRREQDTQYF.

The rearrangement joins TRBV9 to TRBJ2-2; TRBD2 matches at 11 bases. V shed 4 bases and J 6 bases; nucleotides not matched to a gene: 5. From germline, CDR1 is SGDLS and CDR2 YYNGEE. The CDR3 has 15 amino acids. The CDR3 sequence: CASSISGRASGELFF. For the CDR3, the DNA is TGTGCCAGCAGCATTAGCGGGAGGGCCTCCGGGGAGCTGTTTTTT.

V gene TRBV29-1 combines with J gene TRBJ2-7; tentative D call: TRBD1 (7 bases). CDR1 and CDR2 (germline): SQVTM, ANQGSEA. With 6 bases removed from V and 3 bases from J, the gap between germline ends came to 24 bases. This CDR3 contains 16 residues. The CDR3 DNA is TGCAGCGTGGCCGGAGGGACAGTTGTTCTCGGCTACGAGCAGTACTTC. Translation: CSVAGGTVVLGYEQYF.

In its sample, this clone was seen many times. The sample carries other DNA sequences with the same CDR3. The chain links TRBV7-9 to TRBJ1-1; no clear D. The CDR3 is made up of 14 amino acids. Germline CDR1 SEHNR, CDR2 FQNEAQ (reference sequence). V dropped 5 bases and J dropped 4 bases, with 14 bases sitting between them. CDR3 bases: TGTGCCAGCAGCCCAGTCCTCGAGGGCACTGAAGCTTTCTTT. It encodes CASSPVLEGTEAFF.

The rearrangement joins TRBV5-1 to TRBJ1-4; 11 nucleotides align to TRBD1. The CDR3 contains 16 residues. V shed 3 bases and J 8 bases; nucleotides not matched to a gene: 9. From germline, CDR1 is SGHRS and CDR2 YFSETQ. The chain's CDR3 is CASSSGTGGAEEKLFF. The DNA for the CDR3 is TGCGCCAGCAGCTCTGGGACAGGGGGTGCTGAGGAAAAACTGTTTTTT.

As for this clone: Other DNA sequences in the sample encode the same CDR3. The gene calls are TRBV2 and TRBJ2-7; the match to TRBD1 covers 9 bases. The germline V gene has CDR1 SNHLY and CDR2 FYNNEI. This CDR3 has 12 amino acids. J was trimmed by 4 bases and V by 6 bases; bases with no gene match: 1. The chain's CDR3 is CASRDRGYEQYF. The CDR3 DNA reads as TGTGCCAGCAGGGACAGGGGATACGAGCAGTACTTC.